The 30 T cell receptor beta chains below all came from one sample that was sequenced in a study of blood T cell repertoires in COVID-19. Here immunoSEQ multiplex PCR was the method, and the copy in TCRdb shows in-frame clones only, minus some. In the table there are about 95,000 clones, 75% to 90% of which are singletons. Sequenced: peripheral blood. These receptors came from a man aged 60 to 69 with COVID-19, enrolled during active disease.

The V and J genes are TRBV5-5 and TRBJ2-7, with TRBD2 identical over 9 bases. V lost 0 bases and J lost 2; bases outside the gene matches: 0. The CDR3 is made up of 14 amino acids. CDR1 is SGHKS, CDR2 YYEKEE, per germline (reference sequence). CDR3 region: CASSLGGRAYEQYF. The DNA for the CDR3 is TGTGCCAGCAGCTTGGGCGGGAGGGCCTACGAGCAGTACTTC.

The genes are TRBV5-1 and TRBJ1-2; D possibly corresponds to TRBD1 (6 bases). V lost 0 bases and J lost 8, with 14 bases in between. CDR3 size: 14 residues. Germline CDR1 and CDR2: SGHRS and YFSETQ. This CDR3 is CASSLVQGTQGYTF. CDR3 DNA: TGCGCCAGCAGCTTGGTACAGGGCACCCAAGGCTACACCTTC.

The CDR3 bases are TGTGCCAGCAGTTATGGGACTAGCGGGATTAACTCCTACGAGCAGTACTTC. Encoded protein: CASSYGTSGINSYEQYF. The V call is TRBV5-6, the J call TRBJ2-7; TRBD2 matches 13 bases. Germline-derived CDR1 and CDR2 are SGHDT and YYEEEE. The trim removed 5 bases at V and 0 bases at J, leaving 8 bases unmatched. CDR3 length: 17 amino acids.

The J gene is TRBJ2-3, the V gene TRBV5-4; 7 bases agree with TRBD1. J gave up 2 bases and V 7 bases, and 10 bases lay outside the gene matches. Germline loops: CDR1 SGHNT, CDR2 YYREEE (reference sequence). The CDR3 is made up of 15 amino acids. CDR3 amino acids: CASLRAGGITDTQYF. CDR3 bases: TGTGCCAGCCTCCGGGCAGGGGGAATCACAGATACGCAGTATTTT.

This chain connects TRBV4-3 to TRBJ2-2; the match to TRBD1 covers 7 bases. The CDR3 loop spans 17 amino acids. Germline loops: CDR1 LGHNA, CDR2 YSLEER. Unmatched junction bases numbered 8, after V lost 1 base and J lost 3 bases. The DNA of the CDR3 is TGCGCCAGCAGCCAAGTCACAACAGGGGAAGACACCGGGGAGCTGTTTTTT. It codes for CASSQVTTGEDTGELFF.

The chain joins TRBV9 to TRBJ2-2, with 11 bases fitting TRBD1. The CDR3 length is 19 residues. The germline V gene encodes CDR1 SGDLS and CDR2 YYNGEE. After removal of 3 bases from V and 5 bases from J, the junction contained 15 bases not matched to a gene. CDR3 in DNA: TGTGCCAGCAGCGGCGGACAGGGGGCGTGGGTCCGAAGTACCGGGGAGCTGTTTTTT. Residues: CASSGGQGAWVRSTGELFF.

This chain joins TRBV4-3 and TRBJ2-3, with TRBD2 identical over 11 bases. The ends lost 0 bases at V and 5 bases at J; junction bases unmatched: 4. The CDR3 runs to 16 residues. The germline V gene has CDR1 LGHNA and CDR2 YSLEER. CDR3 residues: CASSQDSLAGGDTQYF. The CDR3, as DNA: TGCGCCAGCAGCCAAGACTCCCTAGCGGGAGGAGATACGCAGTATTTT.

The rearrangement joins TRBV5-1 to TRBJ2-2; tentative D call: TRBD2 (5 bases). V gave up 4 bases and J gave up 5 bases, with 15 bases separating them. Germline V CDR1 and CDR2: SGHRS, YFSETQ. This CDR3 has 15 amino acids. CDR3 DNA sequence: TGCGCCAGCAGCGAGGGAGCGGTTTTAACCGGGGAGCTGTTTTTT. Protein: CASSEGAVLTGELFF.

This clone was found once. V and J are TRBV13 and TRBJ2-3; 10 nucleotides agree with TRBD1. V gave up 3 bases and J gave up 3 bases; unmatched junction bases: 6. The length of the CDR3 is 16 residues. Germline-derived CDR1 and CDR2 are PRHDT and FYEKMQ (reference sequence). The CDR3 region is CASSLHPGQGTDTQYF. The CDR3 nucleotides read TGTGCCAGCAGCTTGCATCCGGGACAGGGGACAGATACGCAGTATTTT.

The chain combines TRBV7-6 with TRBJ2-5; 9 nucleotides agree with TRBD1. Germline CDR1 and CDR2: SGHVS and FNYEAQ. The CDR3 loop spans 16 amino acids. After removal of 4 bases from V and 5 bases from J, the junction contained 11 bases not matched to a gene. The CDR3: CASSSAPDRGRETQYF. The CDR3 DNA reads as TGTGCCAGCAGCTCGGCACCCGACAGGGGGAGGGAGACCCAGTACTTC.

The J gene is TRBJ2-7, the V gene TRBV14, with D hard to call. The V and J ends lost 0 bases and 6 bases respectively, with 3 bases between them. The CDR3 has 11 amino acids. Looked up from germline, CDR1 is SGHDN and CDR2 is FVKESK. The CDR3 DNA is TGTGCCAGCAGCCAAGACATCGAGCAGTACTTC. Its protein product is CASSQDIEQYF.

V gene TRBV28 combines with J gene TRBJ1-3; the D gene is possibly TRBD1 (6 bases). Germline-derived CDR1 and CDR2 are MDHEN and SYDVKM. Trimming took 6 bases from V and 0 from J, leaving 9 bases between them. CDR3 size: 14 residues. The CDR3 region has the DNA TGTGCCAGCAGACAGGGCGGCTCTGGAAACACCATATATTTT. Residues: CASRQGGSGNTIYF.

This clone was counted a single time. This chain links TRBV19 with TRBJ1-5; weak D call: TRBD1 (6 bases). CDR3 length: 13 residues. Trimming shortened V by 9 bases and J by 4 bases, and 13 bases separated the two germline ends. Germline V gene sequence: CDR1 LNHDA, CDR2 SQIVND (reference sequence). This chain's CDR3 is CARETGINQPQHF. As DNA, the CDR3 is TGTGCCAGGGAAACAGGGATTAATCAGCCCCAGCATTTT. The variable domain in full, with the rest retrieved from reference TRBV19 and TRBJ1-5, is DGGITQSPKYLFRKEGQNVTLSCEQNLNHDAMYWYRQDPGQGLRLIYYSQIVNDFQKGDIAEGYSVSREKKESFPLTVTSAQKNPTAFYLCARETGINQPQHFGDGTRLSIL.

The chain recombines TRBV5-5 with TRBJ1-1; D call uncertain. Germline lookup yields CDR1 SGHKS and CDR2 YYEKEE (reference sequence). This CDR3 contains 14 residues. Trimming stripped 1 base from V and 0 bases from J, with 7 bases between. CDR3 sequence reads: CASSLIQMNTEAFF. The CDR3 bases are TGTGCCAGCAGCTTGATACAGATGAACACTGAAGCTTTCTTT. Using reference TRBV5-5 and TRBJ1-1 for the parts outside the CDR3, the full variable domain is DAGVTQSPTHLIKTRGQQVTLRCSPISGHKSVSWYQQVLGQGPQFIFQYYEKEERGRGNFPDRFSARQFPNYSSELNVNALLLGDSALYLCASSLIQMNTEAFFGQGTRLTVV.

J is TRBJ2-7 and V is TRBV18, with 8 nucleotides matching TRBD1. Germline V lookup: CDR1 KGHSH, CDR2 LQKENI. The CDR3 runs to 14 residues. V dropped 0 bases and J dropped 7; count of bases not matched to a gene: 5. CDR3 sequence reads: CASSPPGTGEEQYF. The CDR3 region has the DNA TGTGCCAGCTCACCACCTGGGACAGGAGAAGAGCAGTACTTC.

V usage is TRBV15 and J usage is TRBJ2-3, with TRBD2 matching over 10 bases. V trimming: 4 bases; J trimming: 4 bases; junction bases outside the gene matches: 8. Germline CDR1 reads LNHNV; CDR2 reads YYDKDF (reference sequence). The CDR3 is made up of 16 amino acids. Here the CDR3 reads CATSIRAGGHSDTQYF. For the CDR3, the DNA is TGTGCCACCAGCATCCGAGCGGGAGGGCACTCAGATACGCAGTATTTT.

The gene calls are TRBV20-1 and TRBJ2-3; tentative D call: TRBD2 (6 bases). The CDR3 totals 15 residues. Deletions cut 3 bases from V and 0 bases from J, with 13 bases between. Germline lookup yields CDR1 DFQATT and CDR2 SNEGSKA (reference sequence). CDR3 coding DNA: TGCAGTGCTAGTCGAGGCGGGATTAGCACAGATACGCAGTATTTT. It encodes CSASRGGISTDTQYF.

V gene TRBV7-2 combines with J gene TRBJ2-1; no clear D gene. This CDR3 comprises 12 residues. V was shortened by 6 bases and J by 5 bases, with 8 bases between the two germline ends. The V gene's germline CDR1 is SGHTA and CDR2 FQGNSA. The DNA of the CDR3 is TGTGCCAGCAGTCCCCGGGACAATGAGCAGTTCTTC. Translating it yields CASSPRDNEQFF.

This sequence joins TRBV2 and TRBJ2-1, with D uncertain. The germline gives CDR1 SNHLY, CDR2 FYNNEI. CDR3 size: 13 residues. V gave up 2 bases and J gave up 4 bases, with 6 bases separating them. The DNA of the CDR3 is TGTGCCAGCAGTGAACGGCGGTACAATGAGCAGTTCTTC. Translated: CASSERRYNEQFF. The full variable domain, completed using reference TRBV2 and TRBJ2-1, is EPEVTQTPSHQVTQMGQEVILRCVPISNHLYFYWYRQILGQKVEFLVSFYNNEISEKSEIFDDQFSVERPDGSNFTLKIRSTKLEDSAMYFCASSERRYNEQFFGPGTRLTVL.

This clone turned up a few times. J is TRBJ2-6 and V is TRBV3-1 (or the pseudogene TRBV3-2); D is ambiguous. Germline V gene data show CDR1 as LGHDT and CDR2 as YNNKEL (reference sequence). CDR3 length: 15 residues. With 0 bases removed from V and 2 bases from J, the gap between germline ends came to 5 bases. CDR3 residues: CASSQDLAGANVLTF. CDR3 nucleotide sequence: TGTGCCAGCAGCCAAGATTTAGCTGGGGCCAACGTCCTGACTTTC.

The CDR3 coding sequence is TGTGCCAGCAGCGTAGGAGCGGGTACACAAGAGACCCAGTACTTC. Amino acid sequence: CASSVGAGTQETQYF. V gene TRBV9 combines with J gene TRBJ2-5, with D tentatively TRBD2 (6 bases). The CDR3 has 15 residues. Germline V gives CDR1 SGDLS, CDR2 YYNGEE. V lost 0 bases and J 2 bases, leaving 11 bases between the germline ends.

The genes are TRBV11-3 and TRBJ1-3; TRBD1 might be the D (5 bases). The CDR3 runs 15 residues. With 5 bases removed from V and 1 base from J, the gap between germline ends came to 12 bases. The germline V gene encodes CDR1 SGHNT and CDR2 YENEEA. CDR3 DNA sequence: TGTGCCAGCAGCCAGGGAGGGAGTTCTGGAAACACCATATATTTT. The encoded protein is CASSQGGSSGNTIYF.

V usage is TRBV13 and J usage is TRBJ1-4; 10 bases fit TRBD1. Germline CDR1 is PRHDT and CDR2 is FYEKMQ (reference sequence). The CDR3 sequence is 15 residues long. J gave up 7 bases and V 5 bases, and 7 bases lay outside the gene matches. CDR3 bases: TGTGCCAGCAGCAAGGGGACAGGGGCCAGTGAAAAACTGTTTTTT. It encodes CASSKGTGASEKLFF.

The V gene is TRBV21-1, the J gene TRBJ1-2; the table gives TRBD1 as D, unverified against the DNA. TRBV21-1 is reported as a pseudogene. This CDR3 contains 14 residues. In DNA, the CDR3 is TGTGCCAGCAGCATTTCTCTGACAGGCTATGGCTACACCTTC. This sequence encodes CASSISLTGYGYTF.

The chain combines TRBV5-1 with TRBJ1-3; D not resolved. V lost 4 bases and J 3 bases, leaving 11 bases between the germline ends. CDR3 length: 14 amino acids. Germline V CDR1 and CDR2: SGHRS, YFSETQ. CDR3 sequence reads: CASSPTRDGNTIYF. CDR3 DNA sequence: TGCGCCAGCAGCCCCACACGGGATGGAAACACCATATATTTT.

This chain connects TRBV6-5 to TRBJ2-3; D is possibly TRBD2 (5 bases). CDR1 is MNHEY and CDR2 is SVGAGI in the germline V gene. The CDR3 extends over 16 amino acids. V lost 2 bases, J lost 0 bases, and 12 bases lay in between. CDR3 nucleotides: TGTGCCAGCAGTTACGGGTCAGCGGCCAGCACAGATACGCAGTATTTT. Protein sequence: CASSYGSAASTDTQYF.

The rearrangement joins TRBV5-1 to TRBJ1-6; 10 bases are shared with TRBD1. This CDR3 has 16 amino acids. J was trimmed by 9 bases and V by 0 bases; bases with no gene match: 6. From germline, CDR1 is SGHRS and CDR2 YFSETQ. The CDR3 DNA reads as TGCGCCAGCAGCTTGGAATTGGACAGGGGGATTTCACCCCTCCACTTT. This gives the protein CASSLELDRGISPLHF.

CDR3 in amino acids: CASSLAPGENYEQYF. CDR3 DNA: TGTGCCAGCAGCTTAGCCCCGGGAGAGAACTACGAGCAGTACTTC. The J gene is TRBJ2-7, the V gene TRBV13, with D perhaps TRBD2 (6 bases). V was clipped by 1 base and J by 3 bases, with 13 bases between them. The CDR3 is 15 residues long. CDR1 is PRHDT and CDR2 is FYEKMQ in the germline V gene (reference sequence).

The genes are TRBV4-1 and TRBJ1-1; D not certain. The CDR3 is 16 amino acids. The germline V gene encodes CDR1 MGHRA and CDR2 YSYEKL. The germline V and J ends were trimmed by 0 bases and 0 bases, with 11 bases remaining between them. The CDR3 region has the DNA TGCGCCAGCAGCCAAGATCTTACGGGAATGAACACTGAAGCTTTCTTT. It specifies CASSQDLTGMNTEAFF.

This rearrangement joins TRBV5-1 to TRBJ1-5; TRBD1 might be the D (6 bases). Germline V gives CDR1 SGHRS, CDR2 YFSETQ. V gave up 4 bases and J gave up 3 bases, with 14 bases separating them. The CDR3 has 15 amino acids. This CDR3 reads CASSQTGSVNQPQHF. The CDR3 DNA reads as TGCGCCAGCAGCCAAACAGGGTCGGTCAATCAGCCCCAGCATTTT.